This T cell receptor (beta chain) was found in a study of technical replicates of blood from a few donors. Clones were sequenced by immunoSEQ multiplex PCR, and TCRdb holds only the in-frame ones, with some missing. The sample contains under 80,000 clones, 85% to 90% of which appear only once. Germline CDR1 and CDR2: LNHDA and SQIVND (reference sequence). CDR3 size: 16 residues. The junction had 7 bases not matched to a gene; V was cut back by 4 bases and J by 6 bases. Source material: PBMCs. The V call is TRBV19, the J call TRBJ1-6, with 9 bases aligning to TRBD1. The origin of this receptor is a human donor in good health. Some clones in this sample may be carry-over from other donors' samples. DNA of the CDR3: TGTGCCAGTAGTACCCCCCTGGGACAGGGTAATTCACCCCTCCACTTT. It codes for CASSTPLGQGNSPLHF.